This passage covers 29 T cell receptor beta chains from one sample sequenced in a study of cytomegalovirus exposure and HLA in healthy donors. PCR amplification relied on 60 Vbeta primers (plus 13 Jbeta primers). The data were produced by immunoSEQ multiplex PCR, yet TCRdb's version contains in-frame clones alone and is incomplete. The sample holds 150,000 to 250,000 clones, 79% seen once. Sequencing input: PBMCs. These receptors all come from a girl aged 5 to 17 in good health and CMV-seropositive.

For the CDR3, the DNA is TGTGCCAGCAGTGAATGGACAGGCTACGAGCAGTACTTC. Protein sequence: CASSEWTGYEQYF. The chain employs TRBV25-1 and TRBJ2-7, with 7 positions matching TRBD1. CDR1 and CDR2 (germline): MGHDK, SYGVNS. CDR3 length: 13 residues. V lost 1 base and J lost 3; bases outside the gene matches: 0.

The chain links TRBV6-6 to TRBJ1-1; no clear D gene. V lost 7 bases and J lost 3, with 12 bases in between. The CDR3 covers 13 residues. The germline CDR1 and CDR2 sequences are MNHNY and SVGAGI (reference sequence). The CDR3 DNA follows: TGTGCCAGCACCCCGGTGGAGGACACTGAAGCTTTCTTT. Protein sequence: CASTPVEDTEAFF.

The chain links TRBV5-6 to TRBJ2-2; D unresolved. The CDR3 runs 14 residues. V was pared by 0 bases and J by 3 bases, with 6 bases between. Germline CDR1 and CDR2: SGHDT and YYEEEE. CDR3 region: CASSLDHYTGELFF. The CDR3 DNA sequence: TGTGCCAGCAGCTTGGATCACTACACCGGGGAGCTGTTTTTT. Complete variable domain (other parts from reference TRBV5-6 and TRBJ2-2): DAGVTQSPTHLIKTRGQQVTLRCSPKSGHDTVSWYQQALGQGPQFIFQYYEEEERQRGNFPDRFSGHQFPNYSSELNVNALLLGDSALYLCASSLDHYTGELFFGEGSRLTVL.

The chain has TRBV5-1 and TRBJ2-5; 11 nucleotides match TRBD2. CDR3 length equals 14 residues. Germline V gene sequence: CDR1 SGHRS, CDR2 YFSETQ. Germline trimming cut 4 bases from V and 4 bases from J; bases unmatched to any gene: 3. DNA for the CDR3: TGCGCCAGCAGCCCCACTAGCGGGGGAGAGACCCAGTACTTC. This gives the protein CASSPTSGGETQYF.

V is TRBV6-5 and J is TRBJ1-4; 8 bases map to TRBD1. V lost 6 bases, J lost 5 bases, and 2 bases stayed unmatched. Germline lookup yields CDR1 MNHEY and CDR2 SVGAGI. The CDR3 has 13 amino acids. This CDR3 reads CASRGTGNEKLFF. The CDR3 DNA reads TGTGCCAGCAGAGGGACAGGCAATGAAAAACTGTTTTTT.

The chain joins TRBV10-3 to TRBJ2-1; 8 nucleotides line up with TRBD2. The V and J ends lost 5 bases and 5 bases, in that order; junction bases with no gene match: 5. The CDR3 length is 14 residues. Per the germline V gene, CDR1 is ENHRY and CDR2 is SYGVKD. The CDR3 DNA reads TGTGCCATCAGTAGTTTAGCGGGGAACAATGAGCAGTTCTTC. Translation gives CAISSLAGNNEQFF.

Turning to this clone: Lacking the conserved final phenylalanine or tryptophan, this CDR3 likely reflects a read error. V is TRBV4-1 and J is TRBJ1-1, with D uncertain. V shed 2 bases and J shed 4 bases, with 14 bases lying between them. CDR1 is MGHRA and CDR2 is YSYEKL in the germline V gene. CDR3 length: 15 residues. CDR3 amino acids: CASSQFFGFSTEAFL. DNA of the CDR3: TGCGCCAGCAGCCAATTCTTCGGTTTTAGCACTGAAGCTTTCCTT.

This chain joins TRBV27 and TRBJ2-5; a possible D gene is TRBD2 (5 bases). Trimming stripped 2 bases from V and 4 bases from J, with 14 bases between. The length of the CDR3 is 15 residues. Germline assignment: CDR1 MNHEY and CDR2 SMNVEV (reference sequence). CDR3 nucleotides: TGTGCCAGCAGTTTAGGACCGGGGTCCTCAGAGACCCAGTACTTC. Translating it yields CASSLGPGSSETQYF.

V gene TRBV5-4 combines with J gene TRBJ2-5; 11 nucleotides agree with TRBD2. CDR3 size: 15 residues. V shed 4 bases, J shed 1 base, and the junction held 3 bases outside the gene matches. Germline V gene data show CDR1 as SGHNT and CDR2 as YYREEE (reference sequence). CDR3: CASSPSGGTQETQYF. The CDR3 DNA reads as TGTGCCAGCAGCCCTAGCGGGGGGACCCAAGAGACCCAGTACTTC.

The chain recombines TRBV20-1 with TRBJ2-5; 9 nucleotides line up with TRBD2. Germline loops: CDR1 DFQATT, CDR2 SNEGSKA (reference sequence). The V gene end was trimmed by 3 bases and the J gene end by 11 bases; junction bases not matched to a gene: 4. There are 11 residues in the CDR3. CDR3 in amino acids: CSASPSGAQYF. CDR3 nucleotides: TGCAGTGCTAGTCCTAGCGGGGCTCAGTACTTC.

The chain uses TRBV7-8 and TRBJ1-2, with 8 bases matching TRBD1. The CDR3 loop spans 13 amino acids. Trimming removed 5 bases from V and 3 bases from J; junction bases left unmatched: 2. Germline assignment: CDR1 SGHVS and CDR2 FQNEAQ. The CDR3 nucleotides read TGTGCCAGCAGCACGGACAGGGACTATGGCTACACCTTC. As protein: CASSTDRDYGYTF.

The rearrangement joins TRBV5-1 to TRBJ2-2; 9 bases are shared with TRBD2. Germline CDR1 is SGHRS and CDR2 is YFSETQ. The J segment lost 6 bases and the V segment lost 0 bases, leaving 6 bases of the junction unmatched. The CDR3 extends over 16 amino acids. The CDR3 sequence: CASSLEPGLAAGELFF. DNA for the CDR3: TGCGCCAGCAGCTTGGAACCGGGACTAGCTGCCGGGGAGCTGTTTTTT. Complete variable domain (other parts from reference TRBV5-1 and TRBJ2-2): KAGVTQTPRYLIKTRGQQVTLSCSPISGHRSVSWYQQTPGQGLQFLFEYFSETQRNKGNFPGRFSGRQFSNSRSEMNVSTLELGDSALYLCASSLEPGLAAGELFFGEGSRLTVL.

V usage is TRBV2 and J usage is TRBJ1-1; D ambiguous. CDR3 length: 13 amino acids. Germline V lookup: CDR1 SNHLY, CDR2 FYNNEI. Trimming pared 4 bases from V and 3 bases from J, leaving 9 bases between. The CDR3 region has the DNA TGTGCCAGCAGTGGACGGGAATACACTGAAGCTTTCTTT. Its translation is CASSGREYTEAFF. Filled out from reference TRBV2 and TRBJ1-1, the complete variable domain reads EPEVTQTPSHQVTQMGQEVILRCVPISNHLYFYWYRQILGQKVEFLVSFYNNEISEKSEIFDDQFSVERPDGSNFTLKIRSTKLEDSAMYFCASSGREYTEAFFGQGTRLTVV.

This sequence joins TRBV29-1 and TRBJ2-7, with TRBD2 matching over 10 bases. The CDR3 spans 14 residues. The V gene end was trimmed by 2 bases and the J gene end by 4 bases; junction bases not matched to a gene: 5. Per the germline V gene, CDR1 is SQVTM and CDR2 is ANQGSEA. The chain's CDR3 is CSVELAGAAYEQYF. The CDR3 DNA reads TGCAGCGTTGAACTAGCGGGGGCCGCGTACGAGCAGTACTTC.

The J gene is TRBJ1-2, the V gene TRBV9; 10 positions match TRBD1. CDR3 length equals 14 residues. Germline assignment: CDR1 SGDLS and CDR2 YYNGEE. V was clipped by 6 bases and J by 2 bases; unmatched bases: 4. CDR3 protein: CASTAGQGNYGYTF. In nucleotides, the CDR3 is TGTGCCAGCACCGCGGGACAGGGGAACTATGGCTACACCTTC.

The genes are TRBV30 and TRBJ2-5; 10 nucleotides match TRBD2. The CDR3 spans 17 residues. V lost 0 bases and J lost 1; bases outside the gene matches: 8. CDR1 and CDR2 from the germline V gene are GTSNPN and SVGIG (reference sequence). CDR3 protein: CAWSVRLAGATQETQYF. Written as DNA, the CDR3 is TGTGCCTGGAGTGTGAGGCTAGCGGGGGCCACCCAAGAGACCCAGTACTTC.

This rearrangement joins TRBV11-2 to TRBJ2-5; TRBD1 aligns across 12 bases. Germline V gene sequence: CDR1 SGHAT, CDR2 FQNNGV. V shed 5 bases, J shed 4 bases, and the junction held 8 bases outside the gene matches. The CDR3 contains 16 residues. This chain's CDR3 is CASSRRGQGAGETQYF. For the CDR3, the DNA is TGTGCCAGCAGCCGCCGGGGACAGGGGGCAGGAGAGACCCAGTACTTC.

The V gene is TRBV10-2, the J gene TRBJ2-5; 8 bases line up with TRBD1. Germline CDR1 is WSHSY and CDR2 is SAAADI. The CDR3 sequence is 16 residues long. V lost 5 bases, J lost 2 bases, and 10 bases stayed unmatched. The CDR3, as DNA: TGCGCCAGCAGTCAATGGACAGGGTTCGGACAAGAGACCCAGTACTTC. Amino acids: CASSQWTGFGQETQYF.

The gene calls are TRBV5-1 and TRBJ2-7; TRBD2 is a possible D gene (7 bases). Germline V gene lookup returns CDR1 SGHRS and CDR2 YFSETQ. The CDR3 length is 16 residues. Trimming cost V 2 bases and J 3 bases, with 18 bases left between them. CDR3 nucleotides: TGCGCCAGCAGCTTCACCATGACAGGCGGGGGCTACGAGCAGTACTTC. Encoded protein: CASSFTMTGGGYEQYF.

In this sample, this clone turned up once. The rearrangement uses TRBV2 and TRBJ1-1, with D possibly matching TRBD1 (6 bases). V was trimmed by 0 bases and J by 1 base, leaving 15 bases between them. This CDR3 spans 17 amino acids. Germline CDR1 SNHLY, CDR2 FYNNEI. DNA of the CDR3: TGTGCCAGCAGTGAAGCGGGGTGGGGCAGGGGGAACACTGAAGCTTTCTTT. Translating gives CASSEAGWGRGNTEAFF.

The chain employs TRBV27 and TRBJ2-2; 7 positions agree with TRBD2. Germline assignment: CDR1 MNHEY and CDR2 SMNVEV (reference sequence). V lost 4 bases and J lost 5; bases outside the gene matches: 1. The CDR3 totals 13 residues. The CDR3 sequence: CASSWGGTGELFF. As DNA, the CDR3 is TGTGCCAGCAGTTGGGGGGGAACCGGGGAGCTGTTTTTT.

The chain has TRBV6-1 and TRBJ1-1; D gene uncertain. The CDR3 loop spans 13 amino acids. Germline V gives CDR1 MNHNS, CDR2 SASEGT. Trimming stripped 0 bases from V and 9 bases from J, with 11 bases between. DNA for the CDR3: TGTGCCAGCAGTGAAGCGCTTGAGGGAAAAGCTTTCTTT. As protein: CASSEALEGKAFF.

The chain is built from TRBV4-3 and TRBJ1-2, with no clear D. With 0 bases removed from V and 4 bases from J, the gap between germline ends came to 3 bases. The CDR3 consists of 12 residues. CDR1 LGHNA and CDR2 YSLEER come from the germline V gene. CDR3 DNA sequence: TGCGCCAGCAGCCAAGATCTCTATGGCTACACCTTC. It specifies CASSQDLYGYTF.

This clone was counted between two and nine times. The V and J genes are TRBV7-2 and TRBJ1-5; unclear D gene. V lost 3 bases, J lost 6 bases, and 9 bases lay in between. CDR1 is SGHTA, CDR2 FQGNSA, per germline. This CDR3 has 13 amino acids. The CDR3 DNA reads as TGTGCCAGCAGCTTTCTGTTCGGTCAGCCCCAGCATTTT. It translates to CASSFLFGQPQHF.

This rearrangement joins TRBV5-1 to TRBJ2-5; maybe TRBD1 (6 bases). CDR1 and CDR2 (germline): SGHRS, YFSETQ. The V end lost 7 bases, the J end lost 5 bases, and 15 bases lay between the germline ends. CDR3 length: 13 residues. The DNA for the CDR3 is TGCGCCAGCGGAACAGGGTATATTGAGACCCAGTACTTC. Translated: CASGTGYIETQYF.

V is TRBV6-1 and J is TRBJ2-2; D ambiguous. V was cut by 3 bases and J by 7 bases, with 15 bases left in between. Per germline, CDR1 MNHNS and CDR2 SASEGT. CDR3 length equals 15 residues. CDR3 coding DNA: TGTGCCAGCAGTGAGCGGTTCTTTGTTAGCGGGGAGCTGTTTTTT. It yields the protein CASSERFFVSGELFF.

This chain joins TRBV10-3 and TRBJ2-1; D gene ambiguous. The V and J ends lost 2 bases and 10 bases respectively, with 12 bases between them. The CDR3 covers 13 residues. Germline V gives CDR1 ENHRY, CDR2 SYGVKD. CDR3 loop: CAISEGEVLEQFF. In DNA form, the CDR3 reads TGTGCCATCAGTGAGGGAGAGGTCCTGGAGCAGTTCTTC.

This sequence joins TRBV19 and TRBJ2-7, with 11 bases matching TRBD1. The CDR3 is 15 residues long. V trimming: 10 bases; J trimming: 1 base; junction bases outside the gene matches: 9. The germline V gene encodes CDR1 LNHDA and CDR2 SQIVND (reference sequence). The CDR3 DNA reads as TGTGCCACTCACGGTGGGGACAGGGGGTCCTACGAGCAGTACTTC. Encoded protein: CATHGGDRGSYEQYF. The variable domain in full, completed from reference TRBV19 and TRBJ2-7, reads DGGITQSPKYLFRKEGQNVTLSCEQNLNHDAMYWYRQDPGQGLRLIYYSQIVNDFQKGDIAEGYSVSREKKESFPLTVTSAQKNPTAFYLCATHGGDRGSYEQYFGPGTRLTVT.

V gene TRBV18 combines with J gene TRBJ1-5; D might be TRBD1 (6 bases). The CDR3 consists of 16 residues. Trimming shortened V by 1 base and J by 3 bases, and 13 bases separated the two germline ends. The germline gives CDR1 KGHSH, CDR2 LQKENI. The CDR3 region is CASSPQAGDVNQPQHF. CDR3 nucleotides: TGTGCCAGCTCACCACAGGCAGGGGATGTCAATCAGCCCCAGCATTTT.